This passage covers 17 T cell receptor beta chains from one sample sequenced in a study of blood T cell repertoires in COVID-19. The method was immunoSEQ multiplex PCR; TCRdb's version includes in-frame clones alone and lacks a portion of them. This sample has roughly 240,000 clones; more than 75% occur once, and the top ten carry about 1.6%. Sequenced: peripheral blood. All receptors come from a woman aged 55-70 years who had recovered from COVID-19.

The chain joins TRBV18 to TRBJ2-1; perhaps TRBD2 as D (6 bases). Germline-derived CDR1 and CDR2 are KGHSH and LQKENI. This CDR3 has 14 amino acids. Trimming left V 4 bases short and J 6 bases short, with 13 bases between. The CDR3, as DNA: TGTGCCAGCTCACGGGGGGACGAGGGCAATGAGCAGTTCTTC. Encoded protein: CASSRGDEGNEQFF.

J is TRBJ2-2 and V is TRBV5-1; 8 bases agree with TRBD1. The length of the CDR3 is 17 residues. Germline CDR1 reads SGHRS; CDR2 reads YFSETQ. V shed 3 bases and J 5 bases; nucleotides not matched to a gene: 12. The CDR3 protein is CASSWDPGQGITGELFF. The CDR3 region has the DNA TGCGCCAGCAGCTGGGATCCAGGACAGGGTATAACCGGGGAGCTGTTTTTT.

This clone was seen a single time. The V call is TRBV29-1, the J call TRBJ2-3; 11 bases match TRBD2. Per the germline V gene, CDR1 is SQVTM and CDR2 is ANQGSEA. After removal of 7 bases from V and 11 bases from J, the junction contained 11 bases not matched to a gene. This CDR3 comprises 13 residues. CDR3 protein: CSGGGTSGAWQYF. The CDR3 DNA sequence: TGCAGCGGAGGGGGGACTAGCGGAGCCTGGCAGTATTTT.

The rearrangement uses TRBV3-1 (or the pseudogene TRBV3-2) and TRBJ2-2; 8 bases line up with TRBD2. CDR1 is LGHDT and CDR2 is YNNKEL in the germline V gene (reference sequence). The CDR3 length is 15 residues. J was trimmed by 6 bases and V by 8 bases; bases with no gene match: 11. The CDR3 here is CASGRRGGGAGELFF. The CDR3, as DNA: TGTGCCAGCGGGAGACGGGGGGGCGGCGCCGGGGAGCTGTTTTTT.

The CDR3 protein is CASSQTGEGEQYF. The CDR3 bases are TGTGCCAGCAGCCAGACAGGGGAGGGCGAGCAGTACTTC. The chain uses TRBV27 and TRBJ2-7; tentatively, D is TRBD1 (8 bases). Germline values: CDR1 MNHEY, CDR2 SMNVEV (reference sequence). V gave up 6 bases and J gave up 6 bases, with 15 bases separating them. This CDR3 comprises 13 residues.

The chain links TRBV4-2 to TRBJ1-3; TRBD1 agrees at 10 bases. From germline, CDR1 is LGHNA and CDR2 YNFKEQ. The length of the CDR3 is 17 residues. V shed 1 base and J 4 bases; nucleotides not matched to a gene: 7. CDR3 in amino acids: CASSQGSGTGVGNTIYF. The CDR3 bases are TGTGCCAGCAGCCAAGGTTCCGGGACAGGGGTGGGAAACACCATATATTTT.

The DNA for the CDR3 is TGTGCCAGCAGCAATCGGAGGGGGAACACTGAAGCTTTCTTT. It encodes CASSNRRGNTEAFF. The chain has TRBV5-4 and TRBJ1-1, with a weak D call TRBD1 (5 bases). Trimming pared 4 bases from V and 1 base from J, leaving 11 bases between. Germline values: CDR1 SGHNT, CDR2 YYREEE (reference sequence). The CDR3 is 14 amino acids.

The chain recombines TRBV19 with TRBJ1-1; weak D call: TRBD1 (6 bases). Germline lookup yields CDR1 LNHDA and CDR2 SQIVND (reference sequence). The CDR3 extends over 15 amino acids. Trimming stripped 6 bases from V and 0 bases from J, with 14 bases between. The CDR3 is CASRGGLALNTEAFF. CDR3 sequence (DNA): TGTGCCAGTAGGGGGGGGCTGGCGTTGAACACTGAAGCTTTCTTT.

The chain links TRBV7-2 to TRBJ1-5; no firm D call. The ends were cut back, 1 base at V and 5 bases at J, with 12 bases in the middle. Germline values: CDR1 SGHTA, CDR2 FQGNSA. The CDR3 has 15 amino acids. The CDR3 bases are TGTGCCAGCAGCTTAGAAGGGCGGGAGGATCAGCCCCAGCATTTT. Amino acid sequence: CASSLEGREDQPQHF. The full variable domain, rest sourced from reference TRBV7-2 and TRBJ1-5, is GAGVSQSPSNKVTEKGKDVELRCDPISGHTALYWYRQSLGQGLEFLIYFQGNSAPDKSGLPSDRFSAERTGGSVSTLTIQRTQQEDSAVYLCASSLEGREDQPQHFGDGTRLSIL.

This clone came up once. This chain connects TRBV20-1 to TRBJ2-1; 13 bases are a match to TRBD2. Germline CDR1 and CDR2: DFQATT and SNEGSKA (reference sequence). After removal of 3 bases from V and 3 bases from J, the junction contained 8 bases not matched to a gene. There are 17 residues in the CDR3. Here the CDR3 reads CSASPLAGGKVYNEQFF. CDR3 bases: TGCAGTGCTAGTCCACTAGCGGGGGGGAAAGTCTACAATGAGCAGTTCTTC.

The chain is built from TRBV5-1 and TRBJ1-6, with 8 bases identical to TRBD1. CDR1 is SGHRS and CDR2 is YFSETQ in the germline V gene. This CDR3 spans 15 amino acids. J gave up 10 bases and V 4 bases, and 10 bases lay outside the gene matches. The CDR3 DNA reads as TGCGCCAGCAGCCAAGGACAGGGAAGGGACTCACCCCTCCACTTT. As protein: CASSQGQGRDSPLHF.

This clone was observed a few times. The chain is built from TRBV6-5 and TRBJ1-2; the match to TRBD1 covers 7 bases. The germline CDR1 and CDR2 sequences are MNHEY and SVGAGI. The CDR3 covers 15 residues. The V gene end was trimmed by 4 bases and the J gene end by 3 bases; junction bases not matched to a gene: 8. The DNA for the CDR3 is TGTGCCAGCAGTTCAAGACAGGGTCTTGACTATGGCTACACCTTC. Protein sequence: CASSSRQGLDYGYTF.

The gene calls are TRBV4-2 and TRBJ1-5; D is perhaps TRBD1 (6 bases). The CDR3 contains 15 residues. CDR1 and CDR2 (germline): LGHNA, YNFKEQ. Trimming pared 4 bases from V and 1 base from J, leaving 11 bases between. The CDR3 DNA reads as TGTGCCAGCAGCCCACACAGGGAGAGCAATCAGCCCCAGCATTTT. Protein: CASSPHRESNQPQHF.

This chain connects TRBV9 to TRBJ2-1, with 9 nucleotides matching TRBD2. Germline loops: CDR1 SGDLS, CDR2 YYNGEE. CDR3 length: 16 amino acids. V was pared by 2 bases and J by 7 bases, with 10 bases of the junction left unmatched. CDR3 coding DNA: TGTGCCAGCAGCGTGGGTAGCGGGGGTGGAGGGAATGAGCAGTTCTTC. This gives the protein CASSVGSGGGGNEQFF.

The CDR3 protein is CASSPTGFTNEKLFF. CDR3 in DNA: TGTGCCAGCAGCCCGACGGGGTTTACTAATGAAAAACTGTTTTTT. The chain has TRBV3-1 (or the pseudogene TRBV3-2) and TRBJ1-4; unclear D gene. Between the trimmed V and J ends, which lost 4 bases and 2 bases, there was a span of 11 bases. The length of the CDR3 is 15 residues. Germline CDR1 LGHDT, CDR2 YNNKEL (reference sequence).

The chain employs TRBV4-1 and TRBJ2-5; the D gene is possibly TRBD1 (6 bases). Per the germline V gene, CDR1 is MGHRA and CDR2 is YSYEKL. This CDR3 region has 15 residues. The V end was cut by 5 bases, the J end by 3 bases, with 16 bases between. This CDR3 reads CASSSRADSKETQYF. DNA of the CDR3: TGCGCCAGCAGCTCCCGGGCGGACAGCAAAGAGACCCAGTACTTC.

In its sample, this clone was seen a few times. The chain uses TRBV5-1 and TRBJ2-3, with D maybe TRBD1 (6 bases). CDR3 length equals 14 residues. Germline values: CDR1 SGHRS, CDR2 YFSETQ. V lost 4 bases and J 2 bases, leaving 11 bases between the germline ends. The chain's CDR3 is CASSQTGLTDTQYF. For the CDR3, the DNA is TGCGCCAGCAGCCAAACAGGGCTCACAGATACGCAGTATTTT.